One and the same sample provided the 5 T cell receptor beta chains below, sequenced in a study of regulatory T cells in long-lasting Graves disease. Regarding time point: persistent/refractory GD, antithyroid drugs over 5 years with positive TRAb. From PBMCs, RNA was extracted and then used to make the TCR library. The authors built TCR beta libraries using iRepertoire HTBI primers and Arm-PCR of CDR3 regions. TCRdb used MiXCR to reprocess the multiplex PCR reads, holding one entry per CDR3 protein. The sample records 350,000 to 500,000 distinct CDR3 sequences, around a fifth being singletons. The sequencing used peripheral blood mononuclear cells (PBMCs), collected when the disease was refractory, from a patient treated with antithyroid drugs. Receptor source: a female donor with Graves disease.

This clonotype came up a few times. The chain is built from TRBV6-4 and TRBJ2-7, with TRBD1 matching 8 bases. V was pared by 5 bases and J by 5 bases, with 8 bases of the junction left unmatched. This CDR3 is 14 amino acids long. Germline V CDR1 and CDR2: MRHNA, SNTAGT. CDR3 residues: CASSPYPGGHEQYF. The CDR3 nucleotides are TGTGCCAGCAGTCCATACCCAGGGGGCCACGAGCAGTACTTC.

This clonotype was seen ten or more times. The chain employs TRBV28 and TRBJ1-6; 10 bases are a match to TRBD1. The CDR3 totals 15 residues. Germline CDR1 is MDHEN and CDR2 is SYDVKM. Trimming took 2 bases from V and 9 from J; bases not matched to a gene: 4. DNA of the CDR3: TGTGCCAGCAGTTTAGCGGGACAGGGGTCTTCACCCCTCCACTTT. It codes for CASSLAGQGSSPLHF.

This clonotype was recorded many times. The CDR3 spells CASSLGLVGGGYEQYF. CDR3 DNA: TGTGCCAGCAGTTTAGGGTTGGTTGGGGGAGGCTACGAGCAGTACTTC. The chain couples TRBV28 to TRBJ2-7; possibly TRBD2 for D (6 bases). V gave up 2 bases and J gave up 3 bases, with 17 bases separating them. Germline loops: CDR1 MDHEN, CDR2 SYDVKM. This CDR3 contains 16 residues.

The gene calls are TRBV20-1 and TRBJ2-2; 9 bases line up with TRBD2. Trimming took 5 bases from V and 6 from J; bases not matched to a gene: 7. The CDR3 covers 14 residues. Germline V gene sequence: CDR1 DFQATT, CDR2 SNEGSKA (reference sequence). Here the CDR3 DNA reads TGCAGTGCTCCAGGACTAGCGTCCCCCGGGGAGCTGTTTTTT. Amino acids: CSAPGLASPGELFF.

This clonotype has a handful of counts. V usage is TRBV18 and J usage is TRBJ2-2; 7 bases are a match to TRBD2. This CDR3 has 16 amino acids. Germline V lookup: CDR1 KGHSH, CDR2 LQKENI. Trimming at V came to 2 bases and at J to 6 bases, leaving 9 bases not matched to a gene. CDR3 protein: CASSPKRDRASGELFF. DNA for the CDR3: TGTGCCAGCTCACCAAAGCGGGACCGCGCGTCCGGGGAGCTGTTTTTT.